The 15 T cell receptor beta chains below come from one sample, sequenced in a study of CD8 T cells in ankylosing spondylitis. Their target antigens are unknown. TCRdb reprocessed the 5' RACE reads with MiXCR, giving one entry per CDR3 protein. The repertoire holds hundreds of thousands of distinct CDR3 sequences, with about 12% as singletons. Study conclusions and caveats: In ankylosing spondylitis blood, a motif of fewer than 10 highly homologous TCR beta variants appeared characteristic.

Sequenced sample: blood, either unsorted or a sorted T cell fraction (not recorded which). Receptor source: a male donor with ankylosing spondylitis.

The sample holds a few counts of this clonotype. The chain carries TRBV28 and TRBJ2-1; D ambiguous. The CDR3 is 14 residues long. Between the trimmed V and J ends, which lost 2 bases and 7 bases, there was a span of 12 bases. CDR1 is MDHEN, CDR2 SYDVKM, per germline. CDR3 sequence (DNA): TGTGCCAGCAGTTTACTCCAATTACGGAATGAGCAGTTCTTC. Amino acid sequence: CASSLLQLRNEQFF.

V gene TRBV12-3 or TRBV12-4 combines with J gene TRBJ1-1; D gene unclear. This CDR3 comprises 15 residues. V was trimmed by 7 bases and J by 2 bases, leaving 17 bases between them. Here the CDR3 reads CASTLKGSTNTEAFF. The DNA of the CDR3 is TGTGCCAGCACACTAAAAGGGTCCACCAACACTGAAGCTTTCTTT.

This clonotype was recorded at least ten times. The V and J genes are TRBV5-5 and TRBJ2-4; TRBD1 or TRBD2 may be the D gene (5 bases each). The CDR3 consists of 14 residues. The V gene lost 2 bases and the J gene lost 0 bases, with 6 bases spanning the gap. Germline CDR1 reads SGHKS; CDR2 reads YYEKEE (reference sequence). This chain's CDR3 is CASSFGTAKNIQYF. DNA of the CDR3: TGTGCCAGCAGCTTCGGGACAGCCAAAAACATTCAGTACTTC.

CDR3 loop: CASSLANTGGAGTEAFF. The CDR3 nucleotides read TGCGCCAGCAGCTTGGCAAATACAGGGGGCGCAGGGACTGAAGCTTTCTTT. The V and J genes are TRBV5-1 and TRBJ1-1; 9 bases are a match to TRBD1. This CDR3 comprises 17 residues. Losses at the gene ends were 0 bases for V and 5 bases for J; bases not matched to a gene: 11. Germline V gene sequence: CDR1 SGHRS, CDR2 YFSETQ.

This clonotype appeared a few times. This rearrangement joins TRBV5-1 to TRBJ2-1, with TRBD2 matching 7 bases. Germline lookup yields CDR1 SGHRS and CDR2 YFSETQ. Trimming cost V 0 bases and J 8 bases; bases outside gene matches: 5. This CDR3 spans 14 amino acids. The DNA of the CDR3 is TGCGCCAGCAGCTTGGGACTAGCATTCGATGAGCAGTTCTTC. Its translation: CASSLGLAFDEQFF.

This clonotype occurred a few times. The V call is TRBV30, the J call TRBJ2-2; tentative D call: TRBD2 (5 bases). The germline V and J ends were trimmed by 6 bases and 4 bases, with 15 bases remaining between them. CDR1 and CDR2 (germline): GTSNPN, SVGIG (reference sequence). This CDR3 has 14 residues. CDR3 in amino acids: CACARGLSTGELFF. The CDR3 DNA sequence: TGTGCCTGTGCTCGGGGTTTGAGCACCGGGGAGCTGTTTTTT.

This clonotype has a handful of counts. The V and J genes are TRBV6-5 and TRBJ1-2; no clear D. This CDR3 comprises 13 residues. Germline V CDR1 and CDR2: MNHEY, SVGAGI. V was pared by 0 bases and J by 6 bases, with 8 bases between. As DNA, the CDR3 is TGTGCCAGCAGTTACTCCCCCCCCCATGGCTACACCTTC. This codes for CASSYSPPHGYTF.

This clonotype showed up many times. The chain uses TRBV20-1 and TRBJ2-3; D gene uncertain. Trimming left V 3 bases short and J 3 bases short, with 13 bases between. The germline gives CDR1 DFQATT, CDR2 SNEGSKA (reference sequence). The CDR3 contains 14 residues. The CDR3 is CSASVGPATDTQYF. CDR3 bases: TGCAGTGCTAGTGTCGGCCCGGCGACAGATACGCAGTATTTT.

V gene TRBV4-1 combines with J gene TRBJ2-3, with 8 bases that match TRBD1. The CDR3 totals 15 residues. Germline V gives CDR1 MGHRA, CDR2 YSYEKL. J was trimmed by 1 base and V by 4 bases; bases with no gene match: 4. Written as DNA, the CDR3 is TGCGCCAGCAGCCGGACAGGGTTCGGCACAGATACGCAGTATTTT. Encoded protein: CASSRTGFGTDTQYF.

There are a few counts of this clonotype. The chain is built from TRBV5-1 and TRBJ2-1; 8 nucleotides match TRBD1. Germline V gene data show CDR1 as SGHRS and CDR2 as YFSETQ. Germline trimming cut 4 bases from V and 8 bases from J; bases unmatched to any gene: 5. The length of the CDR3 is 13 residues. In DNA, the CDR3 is TGCGCCAGCAGCGCGACAGGGGTGGATGAGCAGTTCTTC. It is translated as CASSATGVDEQFF.

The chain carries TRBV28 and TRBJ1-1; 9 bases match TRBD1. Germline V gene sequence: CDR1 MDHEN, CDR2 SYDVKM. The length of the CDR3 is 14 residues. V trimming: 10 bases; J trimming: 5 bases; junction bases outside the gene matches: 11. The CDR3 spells CATNRGTGRTEAFF. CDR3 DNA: TGTGCCACAAATAGAGGGACAGGGAGGACTGAAGCTTTCTTT.

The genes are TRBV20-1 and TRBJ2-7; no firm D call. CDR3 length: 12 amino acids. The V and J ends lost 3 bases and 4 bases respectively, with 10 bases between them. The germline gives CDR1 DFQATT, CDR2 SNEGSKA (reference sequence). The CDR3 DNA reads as TGCAGTGCTAGTTGGGTGGCGTACGAGCAGTACTTC. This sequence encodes CSASWVAYEQYF.

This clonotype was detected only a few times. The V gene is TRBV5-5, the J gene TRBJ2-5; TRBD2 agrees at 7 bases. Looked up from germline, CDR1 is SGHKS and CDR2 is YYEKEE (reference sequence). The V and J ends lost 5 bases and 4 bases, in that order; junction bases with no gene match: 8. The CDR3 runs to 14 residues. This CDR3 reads CASRWGRAAETQYF. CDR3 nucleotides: TGTGCCAGCAGATGGGGGAGGGCCGCAGAGACCCAGTACTTC.

The CDR3: CASRGQGATTNEKLFF. CDR3 bases: TGTGCCAGCCGTGGACAGGGGGCCACAACTAATGAAAAACTGTTTTTT. The chain links TRBV7-8 to TRBJ1-4; 11 bases line up with TRBD1. The CDR3 has 16 residues. Looked up from germline, CDR1 is SGHVS and CDR2 is FQNEAQ. V trimming: 8 bases; J trimming: 0 bases; junction bases outside the gene matches: 5.

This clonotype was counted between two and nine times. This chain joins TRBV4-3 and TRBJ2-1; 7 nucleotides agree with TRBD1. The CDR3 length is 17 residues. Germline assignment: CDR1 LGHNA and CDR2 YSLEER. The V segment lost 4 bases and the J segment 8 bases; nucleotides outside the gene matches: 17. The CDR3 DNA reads TGCGCCAGCAGCCGCGATAGGGGGCGTAGTAGTAGCTATGAGCAGTTCTTC. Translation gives CASSRDRGRSSSYEQFF.